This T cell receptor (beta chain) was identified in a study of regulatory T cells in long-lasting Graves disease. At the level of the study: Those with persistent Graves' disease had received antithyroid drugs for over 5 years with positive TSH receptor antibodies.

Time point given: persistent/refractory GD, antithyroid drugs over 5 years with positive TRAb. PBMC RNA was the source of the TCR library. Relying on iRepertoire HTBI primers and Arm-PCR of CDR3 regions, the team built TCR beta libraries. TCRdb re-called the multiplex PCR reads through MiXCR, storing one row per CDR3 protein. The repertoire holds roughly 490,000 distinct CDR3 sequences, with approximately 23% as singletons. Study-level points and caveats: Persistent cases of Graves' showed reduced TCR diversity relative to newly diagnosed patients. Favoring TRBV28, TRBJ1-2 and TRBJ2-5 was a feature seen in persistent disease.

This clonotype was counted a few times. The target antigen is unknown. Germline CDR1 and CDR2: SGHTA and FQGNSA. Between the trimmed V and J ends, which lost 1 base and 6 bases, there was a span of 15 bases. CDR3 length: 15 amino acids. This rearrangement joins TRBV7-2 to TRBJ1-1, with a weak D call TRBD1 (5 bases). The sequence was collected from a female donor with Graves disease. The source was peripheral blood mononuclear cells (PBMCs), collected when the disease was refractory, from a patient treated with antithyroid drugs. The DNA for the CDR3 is TGTGCCAGCAGCTTAGGGGAGGACACCAGTGCTGAAGCTTTCTTT. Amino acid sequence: CASSLGEDTSAEAFF.